The 11 T cell receptor beta chains below come from one sample, sequenced in a study of T cell responses to AZD1222 COVID-19 vaccine. The assay was immunoSEQ multiplex PCR, and TCRdb's table has in-frame clones only and misses some. The table lists under 200,000 clones, approximately 90% of them singletons. The material was peripheral blood, obtained on day 0 of AZD1222 vaccination. Receptors originate from an adult in good health.

The chain couples TRBV3-1 (or the pseudogene TRBV3-2) to TRBJ1-1; D uncertain. CDR3 length: 13 amino acids. CDR1 and CDR2 from the germline V gene are LGHDT and YNNKEL (reference sequence). The V end lost 0 bases, the J end lost 4 bases, and 6 bases lay between the germline ends. CDR3 nucleotides: TGTGCCAGCAGCCAAGAGTCGGTCACTGAAGCTTTCTTT. Translating gives CASSQESVTEAFF.

The chain joins TRBV25-1 to TRBJ1-1; no reliable D call. This CDR3 has 12 amino acids. Germline CDR1 and CDR2: MGHDK and SYGVNS. The ends were cut back, 7 bases at V and 1 base at J, with 7 bases in the middle. The CDR3: CASTRSNTEAFF. CDR3 coding DNA: TGTGCCAGCACCAGGTCGAACACTGAAGCTTTCTTT.

The genes are TRBV6-6 and TRBJ1-5; no firm D call. Germline values: CDR1 MNHNY, CDR2 SVGAGI (reference sequence). V was trimmed by 0 bases and J by 4 bases, leaving 10 bases between them. The CDR3 spans 15 residues. The CDR3 loop is CASSYSMLLNQPQHF. DNA of the CDR3: TGTGCCAGCAGTTACTCGATGTTGCTAAATCAGCCCCAGCATTTT.

The chain couples TRBV12-3 or TRBV12-4 to TRBJ2-3; D unresolved. This CDR3 comprises 11 residues. Trimming took off 8 bases at V and 6 bases at J, with 9 bases between the two ends. Written as DNA, the CDR3 is TGTGCCAGCGGCGACATGGATACGCAGTATTTT. Residues: CASGDMDTQYF.

The rearrangement links TRBV30 to TRBJ2-2, with 7 positions matching TRBD1. The J segment lost 3 bases and the V segment lost 2 bases, leaving 6 bases of the junction unmatched. From germline, CDR1 is GTSNPN and CDR2 SVGIG (reference sequence). This CDR3 contains 15 residues. DNA of the CDR3: TGTGCCTGGAGTACCGGACAGGCATACACCGGGGAGCTGTTTTTT. Translation gives CAWSTGQAYTGELFF.

The chain employs TRBV6-5 and TRBJ2-5; TRBD1 matches at 11 bases. The V gene's germline CDR1 is MNHEY and CDR2 SVGAGI. After removal of 5 bases from V and 5 bases from J, the junction contained 7 bases not matched to a gene. The CDR3 contains 15 residues. CDR3 protein: CASSPSGTGGETQYF. As DNA, the CDR3 is TGTGCCAGCAGTCCCTCGGGGACAGGGGGGGAGACCCAGTACTTC.

J is TRBJ1-1 and V is TRBV3-1 (or the pseudogene TRBV3-2); maybe TRBD1 (5 bases). CDR1 and CDR2 from the germline V gene are LGHDT and YNNKEL (reference sequence). Trimming removed 1 base at V and 2 bases at J, with 8 bases between. The CDR3 loop spans 14 amino acids. The CDR3 DNA is TGTGCCAGCAGCCAAGCTGGGGCAAACACTGAAGCTTTCTTT. Its translation: CASSQAGANTEAFF.

The CDR3: CASSVTTSVTTGELFF. CDR3 sequence (DNA): TGTGCCAGCAGCGTTACTACTAGCGTCACCACCGGGGAGCTGTTTTTT. The rearrangement joins TRBV2 to TRBJ2-2; TRBD2 aligns across 7 bases. Germline V lookup: CDR1 SNHLY, CDR2 FYNNEI. Trimming took 6 bases from V and 4 from J; bases not matched to a gene: 11. The CDR3 extends over 16 amino acids.

The V call is TRBV7-6, the J call TRBJ1-5; maybe TRBD1 (6 bases). The germline CDR1 and CDR2 sequences are SGHVS and FNYEAQ. Trimming left V 0 bases short and J 2 bases short, with 14 bases between. The CDR3 is 17 amino acids. The CDR3 nucleotides are TGTGCCAGCAGCTTAGCGCCCGACAGGCAGGGCAATCAGCCCCAGCATTTT. As protein: CASSLAPDRQGNQPQHF. Full variable domain (outside the CDR3, taken from reference TRBV7-6 and TRBJ1-5): GAGVSQSPRYKVTKRGQDVALRCDPISGHVSLYWYRQALGQGPEFLTYFNYEAQQDKSGLPNDRFSAERPEGSISTLTIQRTEQRDSAMYRCASSLAPDRQGNQPQHFGDGTRLSIL.

In its sample, this clone was seen a few times. This chain uses TRBV10-3 with TRBJ2-5; D unclear. Germline V gene data show CDR1 as ENHRY and CDR2 as SYGVKD. Trimming took off 2 bases at V and 3 bases at J, with 1 base between the two ends. The CDR3 has 11 residues. Here the CDR3 DNA reads TGTGCCATCAGTGAGGAAGAGACCCAGTACTTC. Its translation is CAISEEETQYF.

This clone has only one observation. This chain connects TRBV28 to TRBJ1-2; D gene ambiguous. Trimming cost V 3 bases and J 2 bases, with 10 bases left between them. The germline V gene has CDR1 MDHEN and CDR2 SYDVKM. The CDR3 totals 14 residues. The CDR3 is CASSFVRGNYGYTF. The CDR3 DNA reads TGTGCCAGCAGTTTTGTAAGAGGGAACTATGGCTACACCTTC.